Listed below are T cell receptor beta chains from one sample, sequenced in a study of vaccination effects on CD4 cells after COVID-19. Sequencing was performed with immunoSEQ multiplex PCR; in TCRdb, only in-frame clones are kept and a portion is missing. This sample carries about 38,000 clones, more than 75% of them seen once, and the ten largest clones take 2.9%. What these receptors recognize is not known. The sequencing used CD4+ T cells from PBMCs cultured without peptide, collected before COVID-19 vaccination. These receptors came from a human donor who received a COVID-19 vaccine. The conserved cysteine and the conserved F or W are not part of the CDR3 here. Fields, in order: V gene, J gene, CDR3 protein.

>TRBV6-5|TRBJ1-3
ASTVGTGGNTIY
>TRBV4-1|TRBJ2-3
ASSPRDWTTDTQY
>TRBV5-4|TRBJ1-1
ASSSNRGGVGTEAF
>TRBV7-2|TRBJ2-4
ASSFQNIQY
>TRBV11-2|TRBJ2-2
ASSLVSGVRELF
>TRBV28|TRBJ1-1
ASLKSGNTEAF
>TRBV18|TRBJ1-3
ASSPSQGLSGNTIY
>TRBV2|TRBJ2-5
ASTWGQGSQETQY
>TRBV28|TRBJ1-5
ASSLFWGGNQPQH
>TRBV7-8|TRBJ1-4
ASSLAWGGSGGKLF
>TRBV2|TRBJ2-1
ASRSVVGQF
>TRBV7-9|TRBJ1-5
ASNRGEQPQH
>TRBV12-3/TRBV12-4|TRBJ1-6
ASSLATLFPLH
>TRBV5-4|TRBJ2-5
ASSLGGAQETQY
>TRBV7-8|TRBJ2-1
ASSLGRQNYNEQF
>TRBV2|TRBJ1-6
ASSVEHLSSYNSPLH
>TRBV24-1|TRBJ2-5
ATSDRIKSGAATQY
>TRBV5-1|TRBJ2-3
ASSWGGQGAGDTQY
>TRBV6-6|TRBJ2-2
ASSPAVRTGNTGELF
>TRBV3-1/TRBV3-2|TRBJ2-3
ASSPVTVWY
>TRBV4-1|TRBJ2-4
ASSPQGQGLAKNIQY
>TRBV3-1/TRBV3-2|TRBJ2-4
ASGLAKNIQY
>TRBV24-1|TRBJ2-5
ATSDAQEGGSETQY
>TRBV4-1|TRBJ2-3
ASSQDPGPGGLDTQY
>TRBV5-1|TRBJ2-2
ASSSGQATGELF
>TRBV9|TRBJ1-3
ASSVVSRDTIY
>TRBV2|TRBJ1-5
ASSDTGGNQPQH
>TRBV5-8|TRBJ1-3
ASSFRVFTGNTIY
>TRBV5-1|TRBJ1-1
ASSLVGGPNTEAF
>TRBV6-1|TRBJ1-4
ASSESQLNEKLF
>TRBV7-2|TRBJ1-1
ASSLDRVNTEAF
>TRBV18|TRBJ1-6
ASSTQGLRSPLH
>TRBV7-9|TRBJ2-5
ASSLAGTGKETQY
>TRBV18|TRBJ1-2
ASSPTGPYGYT
>TRBV29-1|TRBJ1-2
SVGEGGDWGYT
>TRBV3-1/TRBV3-2|TRBJ1-2
ASSQDHGGPGYGYT